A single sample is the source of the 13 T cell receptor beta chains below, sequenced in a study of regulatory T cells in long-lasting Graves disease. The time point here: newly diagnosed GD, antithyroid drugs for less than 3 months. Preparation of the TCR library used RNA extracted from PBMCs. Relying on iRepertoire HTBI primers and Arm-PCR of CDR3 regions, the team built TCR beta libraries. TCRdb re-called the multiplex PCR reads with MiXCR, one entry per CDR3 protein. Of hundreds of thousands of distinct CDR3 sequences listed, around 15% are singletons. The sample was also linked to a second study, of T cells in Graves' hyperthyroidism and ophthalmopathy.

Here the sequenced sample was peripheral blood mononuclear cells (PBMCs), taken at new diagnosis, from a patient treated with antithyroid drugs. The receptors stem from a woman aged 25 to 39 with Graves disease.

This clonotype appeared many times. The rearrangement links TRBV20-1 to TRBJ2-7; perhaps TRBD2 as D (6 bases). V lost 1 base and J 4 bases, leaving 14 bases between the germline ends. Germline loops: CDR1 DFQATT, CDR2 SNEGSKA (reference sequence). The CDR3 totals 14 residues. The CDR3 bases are TGCAGTGCTAGAGGGCGGGACTCGGGTTACGAGCAGTACTTC. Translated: CSARGRDSGYEQYF.

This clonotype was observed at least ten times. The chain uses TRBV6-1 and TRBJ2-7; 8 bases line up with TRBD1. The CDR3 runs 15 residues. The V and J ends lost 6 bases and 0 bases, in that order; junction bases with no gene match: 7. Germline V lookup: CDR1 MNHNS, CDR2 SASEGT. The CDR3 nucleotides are TGTGCCAGCAGACCGGGACAGGCCAACTCCTACGAGCAGTACTTC. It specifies CASRPGQANSYEQYF.

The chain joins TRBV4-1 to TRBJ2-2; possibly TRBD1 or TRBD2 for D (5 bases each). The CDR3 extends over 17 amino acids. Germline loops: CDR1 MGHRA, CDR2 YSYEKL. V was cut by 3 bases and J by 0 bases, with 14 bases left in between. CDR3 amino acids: CASSHPPGTPNTGELFF. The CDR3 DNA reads TGCGCCAGCAGCCACCCACCGGGGACGCCGAACACCGGGGAGCTGTTTTTT.

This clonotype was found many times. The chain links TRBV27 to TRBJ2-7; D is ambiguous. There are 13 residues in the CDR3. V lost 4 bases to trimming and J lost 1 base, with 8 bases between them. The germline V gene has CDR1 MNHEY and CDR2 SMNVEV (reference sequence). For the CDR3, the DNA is TGTGCCAGCAGTTCTCATGATTCCTACGAGCAGTACTTC. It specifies CASSSHDSYEQYF.

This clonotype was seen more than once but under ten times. CDR3 sequence reads: CASRLASTEAFF. The CDR3 nucleotides are TGCGCCAGCCGACTCGCGAGTACTGAAGCTTTCTTT. The chain uses TRBV5-1 and TRBJ1-1; D uncertain. Deletions cut 7 bases from V and 5 bases from J, with 12 bases between. This CDR3 has 12 amino acids. Germline CDR1 is SGHRS and CDR2 is YFSETQ. Based on the CDR3 plus reference TRBV5-1 and TRBJ1-1, the full variable domain is KAGVTQTPRYLIKTRGQQVTLSCSPISGHRSVSWYQQTPGQGLQFLFEYFSETQRNKGNFPGRFSGRQFSNSRSEMNVSTLELGDSALYLCASRLASTEAFFGQGTRLTVV.

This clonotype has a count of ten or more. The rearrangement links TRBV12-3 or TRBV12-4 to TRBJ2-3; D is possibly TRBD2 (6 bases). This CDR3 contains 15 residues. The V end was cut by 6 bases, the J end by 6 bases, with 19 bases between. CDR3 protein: CASSPGEEGFDTQYF. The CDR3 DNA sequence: TGTGCCAGCAGCCCCGGGGAGGAAGGGTTCGATACGCAGTATTTT.

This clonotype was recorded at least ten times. Here the CDR3 reads CASSNPNAGELFF. The CDR3 nucleotides are TGTGCCAGCAGTAATCCGAATGCCGGGGAGCTGTTTTTT. The chain couples TRBV6-2 or TRBV6-3 to TRBJ2-2; unclear D gene. Germline CDR1 and CDR2: MNHEY and SVGEGT. V dropped 5 bases and J dropped 6 bases, with 10 bases sitting between them. The CDR3 sequence is 13 residues long.

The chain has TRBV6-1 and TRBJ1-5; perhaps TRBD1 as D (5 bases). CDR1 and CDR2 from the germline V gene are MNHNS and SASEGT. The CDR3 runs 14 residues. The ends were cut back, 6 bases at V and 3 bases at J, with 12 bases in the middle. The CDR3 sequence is CASRGGQNNQPQHF. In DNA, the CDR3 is TGTGCCAGCAGGGGAGGACAAAACAATCAGCCCCAGCATTTT.

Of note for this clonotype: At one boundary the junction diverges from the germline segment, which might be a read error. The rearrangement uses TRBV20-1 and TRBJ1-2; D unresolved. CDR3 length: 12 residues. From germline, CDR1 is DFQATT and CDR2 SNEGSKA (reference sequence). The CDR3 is CSAGRRNYGYAF. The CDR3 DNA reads TGCAGTGCCGGCCGGAGGAACTATGGCTACGCCTTC.

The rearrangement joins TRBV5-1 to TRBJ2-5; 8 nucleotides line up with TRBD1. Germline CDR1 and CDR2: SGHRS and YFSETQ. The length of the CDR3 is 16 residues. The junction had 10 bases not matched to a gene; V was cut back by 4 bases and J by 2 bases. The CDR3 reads CASSASGQGTQETQYF. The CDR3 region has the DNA TGCGCCAGCAGCGCATCCGGACAGGGCACACAAGAGACCCAGTACTTC.

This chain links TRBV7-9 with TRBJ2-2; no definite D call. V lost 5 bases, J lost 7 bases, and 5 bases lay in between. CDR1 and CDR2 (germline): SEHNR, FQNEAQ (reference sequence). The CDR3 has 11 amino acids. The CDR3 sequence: CASSGVGELFF. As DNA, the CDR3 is TGTGCCAGCAGCGGAGTCGGGGAGCTGTTTTTT.

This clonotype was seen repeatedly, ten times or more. Here the CDR3 reads CASRMTRSYNEQFF. The CDR3 nucleotides are TGTGCCAGCAGAATGACACGCTCCTACAATGAGCAGTTCTTC. The chain joins TRBV7-2 to TRBJ2-1; no definite D call. V lost 6 bases to trimming and J lost 0 bases, with 9 bases between them. The germline V gene has CDR1 SGHTA and CDR2 FQGNSA. This CDR3 has 14 amino acids.

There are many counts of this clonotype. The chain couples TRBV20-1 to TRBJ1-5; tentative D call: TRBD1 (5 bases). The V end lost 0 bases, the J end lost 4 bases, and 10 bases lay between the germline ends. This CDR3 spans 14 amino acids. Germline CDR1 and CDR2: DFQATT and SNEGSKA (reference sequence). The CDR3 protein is CSARDGGRNQPQHF. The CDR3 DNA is TGCAGTGCTAGAGATGGGGGGAGGAATCAGCCCCAGCATTTT.